Listed here are 5 T cell receptor beta chains from one sample, sequenced in a study of OX40 agonist ivuxolimab in advanced cancers. TCRdb's copy holds only in-frame clones and misses some; the assay was immunoSEQ multiplex PCR. The table records approximately 45,000 clones, about 95% of them present only once. The sample was CD4+ or CD8+ T cells sorted from blood, taken in a trial of the OX40 agonist ivuxolimab. The receptors come from an adult with an advanced solid tumor such as melanoma, head and neck, liver or kidney cancer.

The V call is TRBV7-9, the J call TRBJ2-1, with 10 bases fitting TRBD1. The CDR3 runs 15 residues. The V segment lost 6 bases and the J segment 8 bases; nucleotides outside the gene matches: 10. Germline V gives CDR1 SEHNR, CDR2 FQNEAQ (reference sequence). This CDR3 is CASSTGTGEGDEQFF. The CDR3 nucleotides are TGTGCCAGCAGTACCGGGACAGGGGAAGGCGATGAGCAGTTCTTC.

This rearrangement joins TRBV7-9 to TRBJ2-2, with no clear D. Germline CDR1 is SEHNR and CDR2 is FQNEAQ (reference sequence). V lost 1 base, J lost 2 bases, and 8 bases lay in between. This CDR3 is built from 15 residues. This CDR3 is CASSLETLNTGELFF. The CDR3 nucleotides read TGTGCCAGCAGCTTAGAAACCCTCAACACCGGGGAGCTGTTTTTT.

The chain joins TRBV28 to TRBJ2-1, with 8 bases identical to TRBD1. J was trimmed by 1 base and V by 5 bases; bases with no gene match: 7. There are 16 residues in the CDR3. The germline CDR1 and CDR2 sequences are MDHEN and SYDVKM. CDR3 sequence reads: CASSPRTGKSYNEQFF. The CDR3 bases are TGTGCCAGCAGTCCCCGGACAGGGAAATCCTACAATGAGCAGTTCTTC.

The V gene is TRBV4-3, the J gene TRBJ2-7; D is undetermined. CDR3 size: 15 residues. The ends were cut back, 0 bases at V and 2 bases at J, with 11 bases in the middle. CDR1 is LGHNA, CDR2 YSLEER, per germline. This CDR3 is CASSQDSRNTYEQYF. CDR3 in DNA: TGCGCCAGCAGCCAAGATAGCCGGAATACCTACGAGCAGTACTTC.

The J gene is TRBJ2-1, the V gene TRBV10-3; tentative D call: TRBD1 (5 bases). CDR3 length: 13 residues. V shed 11 bases and J shed 3 bases, with 14 bases lying between them. Germline CDR1 reads ENHRY; CDR2 reads SYGVKD. The CDR3 here is CAAVGQGYNEQFF. The CDR3 DNA sequence: TGTGCCGCGGTAGGGCAGGGCTACAATGAGCAGTTCTTC.